The entry that follows covers one TCR beta chain sequence. The target antigen is unknown. This record belongs to a study of blood T cells in healthy people across ages. The total RNA that was extracted per sample amounted to at least 5.5 micrograms. Using a J-beta primer mix together with a sample-barcoded 5' primer, a second PCR was run for roughly 7 to 12 cycles. The authors tagged each cDNA molecule using a template-switch adaptor with 12 random nucleotides. TCRdb re-analysed the 5' RACE reads in MiXCR, keeping a single row per CDR3 protein. Of roughly 830,000 distinct CDR3 sequences listed, under 80% are singletons. The study's findings and limits: Unsorted PBMCs ruled out conclusive naive versus antigen-experienced comparison. More naive CD4+ cells and higher diversity were found in long-lived than in aged donors.

V was shortened by 3 bases and J by 12 bases, with 12 bases between the two germline ends. The CDR3 contains 12 residues. This chain links TRBV12-3 or TRBV12-4 with TRBJ2-1, with D perhaps matching TRBD2 (5 bases). The origin of this receptor is a man between 25 and 39 years old in good health. Sequencing was done on a sample of blood. DNA for the CDR3: TGTGCCAGCAGTTTCTCTAGCTATGGGCAGTTCTTC. It specifies CASSFSSYGQFF.